This entry lists 5 T cell receptor beta chains sequenced from one sample in a study of OX40 agonist ivuxolimab in advanced cancers. The library came from the immunoSEQ multiplex PCR assay. The immuneACCESS repertoire file appears here via TCRdb, limited to in-frame rearrangements. These files lack a portion of the clones; in checked studies, under half of the deficit traces to unresolved V genes, and the cause of the others is not known. In all, the sample holds approximately 80,000 clones, and approximately 85% of those were seen once. Of the sample, under 4% falls within the top ten clones. Source: CD4+ or CD8+ T cells sorted from blood, taken in a trial of the OX40 agonist ivuxolimab. These receptors came from an adult with an advanced solid tumor such as melanoma, head and neck, liver or kidney cancer.

The chain is built from TRBV6-4 and TRBJ2-7, with no clear D. The CDR3 consists of 15 residues. From germline, CDR1 is MRHNA and CDR2 SNTAGT. V was trimmed by 6 bases and J by 3 bases, leaving 18 bases between them. Here the CDR3 reads CASRFGPPTFYEQYF. The CDR3 DNA follows: TGTGCCAGCAGATTCGGACCGCCCACCTTCTACGAGCAGTACTTC.

V gene TRBV19 combines with J gene TRBJ2-5; TRBD1 aligns across 7 bases. The DNA end is more similar to TRBJ2-7, so the J call may be wrong. This CDR3 comprises 14 residues. Germline CDR1 is LNHDA and CDR2 is SQIVND (reference sequence). The CDR3 region has the DNA TGTGCCAGTAGCCGACAGGGTGAGTCCTACGAGCAGTACTTC. It translates to CASSRQGESYEQYF.

The genes are TRBV28 and TRBJ2-5; a weak D match, TRBD1 (6 bases). From germline, CDR1 is MDHEN and CDR2 SYDVKM. Trimming cost V 2 bases and J 6 bases, with 16 bases left between them. The CDR3 has 15 amino acids. The CDR3 sequence is CASSLPSTGLKTQYF. CDR3 nucleotides: TGTGCCAGCAGTTTACCGTCCACAGGGTTAAAGACCCAGTACTTC.

This clone has ten or more counts. The chain couples TRBV5-1 to TRBJ2-7; D gene ambiguous. Deletions cut 6 bases from V and 6 bases from J, with 16 bases between. The CDR3 is 13 amino acids. Germline CDR1 is SGHRS and CDR2 is YFSETQ. CDR3 nucleotide sequence: TGCGCCAGCACCTCCATGGGCGGCGGCGAGCAGTACTTC. Translation: CASTSMGGGEQYF.

About this clone itself: The CDR3 does not close with the conserved phenylalanine or tryptophan, likely indicating a read error. It is unclear where the CDR3 begins or ends on the DNA, so no DNA is shown, and the CDR3 is as TCRdb lists it. The J gene is TRBJ2-7, the V gene TRBV18. Germline CDR1 reads KGHSH; CDR2 reads LQKENI. The CDR3 spans 12 residues, counting both ends. The CDR3 here is CASSPGRGGESL.